Below, one T cell receptor (beta chain) is given with its context. Its specificity is not known. This sample is part of a study of regulatory T cells in long-lasting Graves disease. Across the whole study: Prior antithyroid drug treatment in newly diagnosed Graves' patients lasted under 3 months. Regarding the study as a whole: Relative to newly diagnosed Graves' patients, persistent ones had lower TCR diversity. A greater number of public clonotypes (approximately 2,500) was shared by persistent patients than by new patients (over 900).

The CDR3 loop spans 15 amino acids. Germline V gene sequence: CDR1 MRHNA, CDR2 SNTAGT. Trimming cost V 8 bases and J 4 bases, with 18 bases left between them. Stated time point: newly diagnosed GD, antithyroid drugs for less than 3 months. The TCR library was made from RNA that had been extracted from PBMCs in TRIzol. Libraries of TCR beta came from iRepertoire HTBI primers plus Arm-PCR of CDR3 regions. MiXCR, applied by TCRdb to the multiplex PCR reads, yields one record per CDR3 protein. The sample has approximately 360,000 distinct CDR3 sequences; approximately 12% are singletons. These data were also reused for a study on T cells in Graves' hyperthyroidism and ophthalmopathy.

The material was peripheral blood mononuclear cells (PBMCs), obtained at new diagnosis, from a patient treated with antithyroid drugs. The TCR was taken from a woman younger than 35 with Graves disease. The chain employs TRBV6-4 and TRBJ1-5, with D possibly TRBD1 on 6 matching bases. The CDR3: CASPFERTENQPQHF. In DNA, the CDR3 is TGTGCCAGCCCTTTTGAGCGGACAGAAAATCAGCCCCAGCATTTT.